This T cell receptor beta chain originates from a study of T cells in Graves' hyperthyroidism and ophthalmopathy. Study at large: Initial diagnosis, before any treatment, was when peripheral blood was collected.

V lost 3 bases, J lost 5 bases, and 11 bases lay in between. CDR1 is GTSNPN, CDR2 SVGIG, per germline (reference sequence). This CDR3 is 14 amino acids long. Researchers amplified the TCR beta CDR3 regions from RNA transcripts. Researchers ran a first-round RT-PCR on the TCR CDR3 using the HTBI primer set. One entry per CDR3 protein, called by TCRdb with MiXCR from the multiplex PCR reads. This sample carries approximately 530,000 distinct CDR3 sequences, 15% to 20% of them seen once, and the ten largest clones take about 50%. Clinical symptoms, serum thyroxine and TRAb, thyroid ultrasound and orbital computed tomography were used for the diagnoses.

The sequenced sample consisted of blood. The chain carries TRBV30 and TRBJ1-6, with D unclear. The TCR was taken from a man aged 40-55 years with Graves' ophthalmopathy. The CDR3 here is CAWSVGRDNSPLHF. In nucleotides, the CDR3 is TGTGCCTGGAGCGTCGGGCGGGATAATTCACCCCTCCACTTT.